A single TCR beta chain is shown here with its context. The antigen is undetermined. The data stem from a study of T cell responses to AZD1222 COVID-19 vaccine. The germline V gene has CDR1 LNHNV and CDR2 YYDKDF (reference sequence). This CDR3 is built from 18 residues. With 0 bases removed from V and 8 bases from J, the gap between germline ends came to 20 bases. Data came from immunoSEQ multiplex PCR; TCRdb stores just in-frame clones and leaves some out. This sample has almost 95,000 clones, with 85% found just once. Study results and caveats: Close to half of all spike-specific TCRs reportedly target regions of the variants that are unmutated. The study found Spike-specific TCR breadth and depth rose after two AZD1222 doses. Repertoires in all cases were sampled only once the peak T cell response had passed.

The source was peripheral blood, collected 28 days after the second AZD1222 dose. The rearrangement joins TRBV15 to TRBJ1-6; D is possibly TRBD1 (6 bases). The source is an adult who received the AZD1222 COVID-19 vaccine. CDR3 DNA: TGTGCCACCAGCAGAGATCTAGGACACGGGGGCAGGGATTCACCCCTCCACTTT. It specifies CATSRDLGHGGRDSPLHF.